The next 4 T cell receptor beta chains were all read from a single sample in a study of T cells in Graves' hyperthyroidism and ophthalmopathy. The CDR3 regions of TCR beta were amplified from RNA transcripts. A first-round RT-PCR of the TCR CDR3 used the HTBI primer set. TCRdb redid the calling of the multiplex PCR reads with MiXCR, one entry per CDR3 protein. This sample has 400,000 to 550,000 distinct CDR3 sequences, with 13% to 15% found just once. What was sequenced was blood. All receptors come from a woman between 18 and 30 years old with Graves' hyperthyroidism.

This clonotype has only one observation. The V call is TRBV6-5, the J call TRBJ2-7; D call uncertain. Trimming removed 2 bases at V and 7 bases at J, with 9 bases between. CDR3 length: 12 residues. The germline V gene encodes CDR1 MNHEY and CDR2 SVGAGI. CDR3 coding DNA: TGTGCCAGCAGTTACCCTATCGATGAGCAGTACGTC. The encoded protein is CASSYPIDEQYV.

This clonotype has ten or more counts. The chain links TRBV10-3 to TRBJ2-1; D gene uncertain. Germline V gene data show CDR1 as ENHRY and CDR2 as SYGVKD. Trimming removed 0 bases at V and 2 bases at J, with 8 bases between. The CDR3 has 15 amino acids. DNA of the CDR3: TGTGCCATCAGTGAGTCGACCGATCCCTACAATGAGCAGTTCTTC. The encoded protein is CAISESTDPYNEQFF.

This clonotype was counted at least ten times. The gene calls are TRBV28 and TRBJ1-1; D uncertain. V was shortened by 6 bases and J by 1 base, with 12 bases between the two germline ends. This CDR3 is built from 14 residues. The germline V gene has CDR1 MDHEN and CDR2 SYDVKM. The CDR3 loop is CASRLSFSNTEAFF. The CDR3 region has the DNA TGTGCCAGCAGGTTGTCCTTTTCGAACACTGAAGCTTTCTTT.

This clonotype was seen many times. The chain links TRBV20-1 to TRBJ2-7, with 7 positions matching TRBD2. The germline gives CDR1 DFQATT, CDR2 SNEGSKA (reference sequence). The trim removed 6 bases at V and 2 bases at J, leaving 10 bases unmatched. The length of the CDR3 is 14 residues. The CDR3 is CSAVGGTTPYEQYV. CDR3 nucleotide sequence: TGCAGTGCCGTCGGGGGGACTACCCCCTACGAGCAGTACGTC.